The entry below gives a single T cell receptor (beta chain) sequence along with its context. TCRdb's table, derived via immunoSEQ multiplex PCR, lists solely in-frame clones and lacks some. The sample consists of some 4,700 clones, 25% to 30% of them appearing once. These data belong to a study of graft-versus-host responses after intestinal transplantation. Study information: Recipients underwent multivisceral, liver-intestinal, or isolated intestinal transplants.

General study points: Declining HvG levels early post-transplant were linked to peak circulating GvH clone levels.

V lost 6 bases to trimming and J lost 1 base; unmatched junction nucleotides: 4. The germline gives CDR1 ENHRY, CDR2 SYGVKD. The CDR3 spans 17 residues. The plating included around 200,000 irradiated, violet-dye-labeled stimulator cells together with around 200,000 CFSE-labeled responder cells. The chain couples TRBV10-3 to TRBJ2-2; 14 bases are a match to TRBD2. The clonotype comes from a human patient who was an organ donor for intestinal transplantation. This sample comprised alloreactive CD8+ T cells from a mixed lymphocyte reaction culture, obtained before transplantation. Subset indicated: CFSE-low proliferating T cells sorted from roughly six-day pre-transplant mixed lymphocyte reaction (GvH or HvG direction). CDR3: CAISGLAGGLNTGELFF. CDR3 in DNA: TGTGCCATCAGCGGACTAGCGGGGGGATTGAACACCGGGGAGCTGTTTTTT.